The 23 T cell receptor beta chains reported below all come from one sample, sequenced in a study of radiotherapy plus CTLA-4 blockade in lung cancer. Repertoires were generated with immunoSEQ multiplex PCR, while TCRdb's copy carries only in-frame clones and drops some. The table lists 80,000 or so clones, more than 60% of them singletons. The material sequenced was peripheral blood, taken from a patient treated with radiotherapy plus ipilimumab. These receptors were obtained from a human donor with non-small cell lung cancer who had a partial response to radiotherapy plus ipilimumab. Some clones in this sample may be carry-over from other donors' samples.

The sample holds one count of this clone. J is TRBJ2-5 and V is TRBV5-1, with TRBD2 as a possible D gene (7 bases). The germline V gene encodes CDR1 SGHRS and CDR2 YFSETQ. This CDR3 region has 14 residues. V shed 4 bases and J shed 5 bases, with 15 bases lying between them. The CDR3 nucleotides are TGCGCCAGCAGCCTGGGGGCGGGAGTTGAGACCCAGTACTTC. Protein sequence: CASSLGAGVETQYF.

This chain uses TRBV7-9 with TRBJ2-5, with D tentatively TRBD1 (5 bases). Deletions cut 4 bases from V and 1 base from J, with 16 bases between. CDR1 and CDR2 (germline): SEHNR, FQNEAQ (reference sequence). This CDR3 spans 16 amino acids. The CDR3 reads CASSSDYRSFQETQYF. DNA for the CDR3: TGTGCCAGCAGCTCCGATTACAGGAGCTTCCAAGAGACCCAGTACTTC.

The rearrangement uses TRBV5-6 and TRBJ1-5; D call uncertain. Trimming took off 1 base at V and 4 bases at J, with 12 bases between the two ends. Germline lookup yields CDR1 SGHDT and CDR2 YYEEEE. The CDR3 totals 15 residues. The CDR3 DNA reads TGTGCCAGCAGCTTGCGCACTTTCCCTAATCAGCCCCAGCATTTT. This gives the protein CASSLRTFPNQPQHF.

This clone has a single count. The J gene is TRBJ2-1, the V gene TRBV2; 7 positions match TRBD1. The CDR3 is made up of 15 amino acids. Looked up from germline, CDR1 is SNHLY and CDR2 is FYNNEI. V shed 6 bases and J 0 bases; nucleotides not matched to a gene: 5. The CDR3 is CASSQQGPSYNEQFF. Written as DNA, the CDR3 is TGTGCCAGCAGCCAACAGGGGCCCTCCTACAATGAGCAGTTCTTC.

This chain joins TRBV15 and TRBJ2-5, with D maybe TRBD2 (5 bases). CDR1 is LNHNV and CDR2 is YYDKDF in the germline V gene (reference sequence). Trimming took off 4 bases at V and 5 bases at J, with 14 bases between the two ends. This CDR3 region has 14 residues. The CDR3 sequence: CATSKEEYAETQYF. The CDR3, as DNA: TGTGCCACCAGCAAGGAGGAGTATGCGGAGACCCAGTACTTC.

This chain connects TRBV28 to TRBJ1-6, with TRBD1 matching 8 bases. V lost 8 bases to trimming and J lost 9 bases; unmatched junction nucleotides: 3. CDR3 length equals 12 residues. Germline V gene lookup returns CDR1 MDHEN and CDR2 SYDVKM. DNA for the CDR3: TGTGCCAGCGAGACAGGGGCTTCACCCCTCCACTTT. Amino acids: CASETGASPLHF.

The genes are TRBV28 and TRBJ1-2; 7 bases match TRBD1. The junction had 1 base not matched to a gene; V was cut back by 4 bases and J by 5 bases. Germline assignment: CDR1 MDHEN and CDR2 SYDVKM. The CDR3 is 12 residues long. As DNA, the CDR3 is TGTGCCAGCAGTTCGACAGGGTATGGCTACACCTTC. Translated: CASSSTGYGYTF.

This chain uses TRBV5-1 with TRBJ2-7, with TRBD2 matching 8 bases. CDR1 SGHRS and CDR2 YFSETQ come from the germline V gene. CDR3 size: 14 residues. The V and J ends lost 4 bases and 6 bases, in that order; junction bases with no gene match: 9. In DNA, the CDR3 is TGCGCCAGCAGCGTTAATGTACTAGCGGCCGAGCAGTACTTC. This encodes CASSVNVLAAEQYF.

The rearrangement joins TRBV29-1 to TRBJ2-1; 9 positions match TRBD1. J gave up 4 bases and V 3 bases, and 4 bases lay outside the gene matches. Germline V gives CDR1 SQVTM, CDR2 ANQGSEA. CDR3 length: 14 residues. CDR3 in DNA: TGCAGCGTTGATGTGACAGGGGGTTACAATGAGCAGTTCTTC. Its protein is CSVDVTGGYNEQFF.

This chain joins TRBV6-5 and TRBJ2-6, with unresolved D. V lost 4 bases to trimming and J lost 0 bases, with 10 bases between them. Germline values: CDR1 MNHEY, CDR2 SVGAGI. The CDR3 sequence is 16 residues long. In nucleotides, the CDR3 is TGTGCCAGCAGTTCCCCCAGTTTCTCTGGGGCCAACGTCCTGACTTTC. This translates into CASSSPSFSGANVLTF.

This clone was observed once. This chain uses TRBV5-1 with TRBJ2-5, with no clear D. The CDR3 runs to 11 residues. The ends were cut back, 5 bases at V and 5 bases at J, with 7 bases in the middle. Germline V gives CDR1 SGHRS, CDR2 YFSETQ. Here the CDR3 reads CASRAEETQYF. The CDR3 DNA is TGCGCCAGCAGGGCGGAGGAGACCCAGTACTTC.

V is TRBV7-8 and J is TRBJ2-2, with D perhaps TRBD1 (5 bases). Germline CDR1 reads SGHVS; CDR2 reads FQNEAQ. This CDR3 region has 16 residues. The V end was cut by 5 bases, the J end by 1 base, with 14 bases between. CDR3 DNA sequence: TGTGCCAGCAGCCCCCGTGCAGGGCTGAACACCGGGGAGCTGTTTTTT. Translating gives CASSPRAGLNTGELFF.

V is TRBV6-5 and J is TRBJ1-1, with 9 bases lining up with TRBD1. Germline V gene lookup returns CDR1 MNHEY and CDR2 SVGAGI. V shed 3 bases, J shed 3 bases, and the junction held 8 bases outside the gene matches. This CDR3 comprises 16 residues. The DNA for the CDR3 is TGTGCCAGCAGTTATTCCGGGACAGGGAGGGACACTGAAGCTTTCTTT. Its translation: CASSYSGTGRDTEAFF.

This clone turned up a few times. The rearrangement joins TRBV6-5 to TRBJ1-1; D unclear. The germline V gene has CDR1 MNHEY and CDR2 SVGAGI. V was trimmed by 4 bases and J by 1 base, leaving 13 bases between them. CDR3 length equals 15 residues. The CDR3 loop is CASSSRPRENTEAFF. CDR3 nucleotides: TGTGCCAGCAGTTCCCGACCGAGGGAGAACACTGAAGCTTTCTTT.

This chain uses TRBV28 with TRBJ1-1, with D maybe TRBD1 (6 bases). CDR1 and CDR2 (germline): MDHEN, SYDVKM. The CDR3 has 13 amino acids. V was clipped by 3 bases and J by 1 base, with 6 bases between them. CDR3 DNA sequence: TGTGCCAGCAGTTTGGGACAGAACACTGAAGCTTTCTTT. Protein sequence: CASSLGQNTEAFF.

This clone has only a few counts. The DNA of the CDR3 is TGTGCCAGCAGCTTAGGGTTGTTGGGACAGGGAACTAATGAAAAACTGTTTTTT. The encoded protein is CASSLGLLGQGTNEKLFF. V and J are TRBV7-9 and TRBJ1-4, with 9 bases matching TRBD1. The germline V gene has CDR1 SEHNR and CDR2 FQNEAQ (reference sequence). V lost 1 base, J lost 1 base, and 7 bases stayed unmatched. This CDR3 spans 18 amino acids. The full variable domain, in which reference TRBV7-9 and TRBJ1-4 provide the parts outside the CDR3, is DTGVSQNPRHKITKRGQNVTFRCDPISEHNRLYWYRQTLGQGPEFLTYFQNEAQLEKSRLLSDRFSAERPKGSFSTLEIQRTEQGDSAMYLCASSLGLLGQGTNEKLFFGSGTQLSVL.

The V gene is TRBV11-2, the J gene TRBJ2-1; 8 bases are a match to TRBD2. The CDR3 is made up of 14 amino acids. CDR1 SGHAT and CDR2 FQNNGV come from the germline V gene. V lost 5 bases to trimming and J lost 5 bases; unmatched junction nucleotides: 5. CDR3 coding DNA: TGTGCCAGCAGCCGATGGGGACTAGACAATGAGCAGTTCTTC. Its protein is CASSRWGLDNEQFF.

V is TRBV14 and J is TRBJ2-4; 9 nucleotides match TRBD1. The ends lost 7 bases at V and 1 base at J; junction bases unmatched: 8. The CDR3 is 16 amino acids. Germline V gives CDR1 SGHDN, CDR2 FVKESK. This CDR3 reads CASKDRGPPAKNIQYF. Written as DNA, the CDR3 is TGTGCCAGCAAGGACAGGGGCCCTCCGGCCAAAAACATTCAGTACTTC. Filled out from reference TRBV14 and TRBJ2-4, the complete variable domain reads EAGVTQFPSHSVIEKGQTVTLRCDPISGHDNLYWYRRVMGKEIKFLLHFVKESKQDESGMPNNRFLAERTGGTYSTLKVQPAELEDSGVYFCASKDRGPPAKNIQYFGAGTRLSVL.

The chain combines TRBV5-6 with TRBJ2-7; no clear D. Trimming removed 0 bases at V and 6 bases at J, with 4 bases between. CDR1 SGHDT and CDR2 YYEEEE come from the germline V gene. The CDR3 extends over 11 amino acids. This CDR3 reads CASSLDTEQYF. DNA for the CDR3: TGTGCCAGCAGCTTGGACACCGAGCAGTACTTC. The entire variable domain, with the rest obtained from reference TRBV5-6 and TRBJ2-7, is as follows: DAGVTQSPTHLIKTRGQQVTLRCSPKSGHDTVSWYQQALGQGPQFIFQYYEEEERQRGNFPDRFSGHQFPNYSSELNVNALLLGDSALYLCASSLDTEQYFGPGTRLTVT.

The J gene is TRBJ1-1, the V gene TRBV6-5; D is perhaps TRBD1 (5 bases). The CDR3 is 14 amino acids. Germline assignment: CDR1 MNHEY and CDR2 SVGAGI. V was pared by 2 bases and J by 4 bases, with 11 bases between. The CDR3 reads CASSYQWRGTEAFF. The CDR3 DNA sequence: TGTGCCAGCAGTTACCAGTGGAGGGGCACTGAAGCTTTCTTT.

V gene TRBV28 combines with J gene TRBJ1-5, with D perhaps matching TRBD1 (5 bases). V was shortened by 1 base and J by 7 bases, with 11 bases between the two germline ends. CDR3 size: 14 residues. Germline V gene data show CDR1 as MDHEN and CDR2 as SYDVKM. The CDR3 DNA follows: TGTGCCAGCAGTTTATTGGGGGGAAGGCAGCCCCAGCATTTT. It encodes CASSLLGGRQPQHF.

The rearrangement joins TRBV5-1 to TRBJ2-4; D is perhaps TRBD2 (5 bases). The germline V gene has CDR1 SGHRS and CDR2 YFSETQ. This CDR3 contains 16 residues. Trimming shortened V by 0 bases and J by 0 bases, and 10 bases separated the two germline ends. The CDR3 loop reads CASSLVLGVAKNIQYF. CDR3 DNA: TGCGCCAGCAGCTTGGTGTTGGGAGTAGCCAAAAACATTCAGTACTTC.

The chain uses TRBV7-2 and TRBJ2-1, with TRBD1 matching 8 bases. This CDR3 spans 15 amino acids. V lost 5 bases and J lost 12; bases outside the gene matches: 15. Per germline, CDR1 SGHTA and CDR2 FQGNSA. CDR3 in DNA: TGTGCCAGCAGCCCCGGACAGGGTTTGTTAAGGGGGCAGTTCTTC. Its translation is CASSPGQGLLRGQFF.